This T cell receptor (beta chain) emerged from a study of blood T cell repertoires in COVID-19. V was shortened by 4 bases and J by 2 bases, with 10 bases between the two germline ends. CDR1 is SGHDT and CDR2 is YYEEEE in the germline V gene. The CDR3 consists of 14 residues. Methods used by the authors: Estimation of nucleated cell counts was performed using reference gene primer amplification. Some clones are missing from TCRdb's copy, which holds only in-frame ones; the method was immunoSEQ multiplex PCR. D and trimming come from the DNA, and the V and J calls and clone size come from that table. Of about 150,000 clones listed, roughly nine tenths are singletons.

The TCR originated in a man aged 60 to 75 with acute or convalescent COVID-19. The chain uses TRBV5-6 and TRBJ1-3; D unclear. Sample: peripheral blood. The CDR3 reads CASSSRGAGNTIYF. The CDR3 nucleotides are TGTGCCAGCAGCAGTCGCGGCGCTGGAAACACCATATATTTT.